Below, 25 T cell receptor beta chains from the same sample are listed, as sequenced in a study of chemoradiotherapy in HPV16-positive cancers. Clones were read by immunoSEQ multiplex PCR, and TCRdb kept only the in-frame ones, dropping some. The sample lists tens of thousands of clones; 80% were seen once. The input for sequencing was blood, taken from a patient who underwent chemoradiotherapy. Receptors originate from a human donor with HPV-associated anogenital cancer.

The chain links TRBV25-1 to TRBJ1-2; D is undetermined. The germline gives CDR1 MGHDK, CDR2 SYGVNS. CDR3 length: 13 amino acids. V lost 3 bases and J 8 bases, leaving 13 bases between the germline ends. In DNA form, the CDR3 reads TGTGCCAGCAGTGACCTCGACATTGGAGGCTACACCTTC. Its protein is CASSDLDIGGYTF.

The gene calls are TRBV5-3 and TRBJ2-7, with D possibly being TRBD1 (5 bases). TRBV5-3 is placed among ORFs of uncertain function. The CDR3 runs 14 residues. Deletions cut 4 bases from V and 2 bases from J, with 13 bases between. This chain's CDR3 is CARSLFPGPYEQYF. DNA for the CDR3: TGTGCCAGAAGCCTGTTTCCAGGGCCCTACGAGCAGTACTTC.

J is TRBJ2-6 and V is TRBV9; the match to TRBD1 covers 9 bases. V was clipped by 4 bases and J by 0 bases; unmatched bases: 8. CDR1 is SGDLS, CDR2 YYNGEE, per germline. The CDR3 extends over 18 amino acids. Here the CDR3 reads CASSLRTGESSGANVLTF. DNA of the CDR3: TGTGCCAGCAGCCTTCGGACAGGGGAGTCCTCTGGGGCCAACGTCCTGACTTTC. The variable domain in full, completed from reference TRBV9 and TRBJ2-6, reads DSGVTQTPKHLITATGQRVTLRCSPRSGDLSVYWYQQSLDQGLQFLIQYYNGEERAKGNILERFSAQQFPDLHSELNLSSLELGDSALYFCASSLRTGESSGANVLTFGAGSRLTVL.

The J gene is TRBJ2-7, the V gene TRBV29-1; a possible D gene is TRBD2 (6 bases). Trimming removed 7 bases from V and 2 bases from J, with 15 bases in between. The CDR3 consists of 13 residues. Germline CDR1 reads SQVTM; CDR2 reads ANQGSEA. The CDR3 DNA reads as TGCAGCGCGGTGGGTGGGGGGACCTACGAGCAGTACTTC. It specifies CSAVGGGTYEQYF.

The CDR3 reads CASSSTGTRNYNEQFF. CDR3 coding DNA: TGTGCCAGCAGCTCGACCGGGACTAGGAACTACAATGAGCAGTTCTTC. V and J are TRBV5-4 and TRBJ2-1; TRBD2 matches 8 bases. Germline V gives CDR1 SGHNT, CDR2 YYREEE (reference sequence). This CDR3 contains 16 residues. The V segment lost 3 bases and the J segment 3 bases; nucleotides outside the gene matches: 8.

CDR3 loop: CASSEDNQPQHF. The DNA for the CDR3 is TGTGCCAGCAGTGAGGACAATCAGCCCCAGCATTTT. The chain has TRBV2 and TRBJ1-5, with no clear D. This CDR3 is built from 12 residues. V dropped 3 bases and J dropped 3 bases, with 3 bases sitting between them. Per germline, CDR1 SNHLY and CDR2 FYNNEI.

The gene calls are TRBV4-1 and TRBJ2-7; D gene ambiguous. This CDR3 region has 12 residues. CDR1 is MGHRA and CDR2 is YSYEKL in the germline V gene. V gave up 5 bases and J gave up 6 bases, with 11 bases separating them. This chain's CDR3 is CASSSSLGEQYF. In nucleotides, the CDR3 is TGCGCCAGCAGCTCCTCCCTCGGCGAGCAGTACTTC.

The CDR3 DNA follows: TGTGCCAGCAGCTTAACGCCCCAGAGAGGGTACGAGCAGTACTTC. Its protein product is CASSLTPQRGYEQYF. This chain uses TRBV7-3 with TRBJ2-7; D is possibly TRBD2 (5 bases). Germline V CDR1 and CDR2: SGHTA, FQGTGA. The V gene lost 0 bases and the J gene lost 4 bases, with 13 bases spanning the gap. The CDR3 loop spans 15 amino acids.

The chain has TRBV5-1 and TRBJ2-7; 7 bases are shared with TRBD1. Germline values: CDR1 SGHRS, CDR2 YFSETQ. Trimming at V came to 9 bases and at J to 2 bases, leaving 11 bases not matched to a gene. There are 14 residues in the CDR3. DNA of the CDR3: TGCGCCACCGCCCTGGACAGGCCTACCTACGAGCAGTACTTC. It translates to CATALDRPTYEQYF.

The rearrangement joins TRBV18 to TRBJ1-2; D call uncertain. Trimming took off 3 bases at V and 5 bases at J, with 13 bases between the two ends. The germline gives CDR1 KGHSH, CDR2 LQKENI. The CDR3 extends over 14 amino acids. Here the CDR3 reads CASSPKTNSYGYTF. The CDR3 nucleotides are TGTGCCAGCTCACCTAAGACCAATTCATATGGCTACACCTTC.

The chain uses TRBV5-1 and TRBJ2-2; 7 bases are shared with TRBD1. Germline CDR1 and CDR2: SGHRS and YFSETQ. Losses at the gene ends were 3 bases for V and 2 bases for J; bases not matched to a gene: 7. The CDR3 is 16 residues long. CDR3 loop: CASSSDRQGNTGELFF. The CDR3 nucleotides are TGCGCCAGCAGCTCGGACCGACAGGGCAACACCGGGGAGCTGTTTTTT.

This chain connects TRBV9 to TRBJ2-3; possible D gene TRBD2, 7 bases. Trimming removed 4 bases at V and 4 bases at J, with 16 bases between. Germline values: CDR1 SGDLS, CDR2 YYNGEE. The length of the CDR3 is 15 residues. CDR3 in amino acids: CASSPVGGGSDTQYF. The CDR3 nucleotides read TGTGCCAGCAGCCCCGTGGGGGGGGGCTCAGATACGCAGTATTTT.

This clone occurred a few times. CDR3 protein: CASSRQGPNTEAFF. In nucleotides, the CDR3 is TGTGCCAGCAGCAGACAGGGCCCGAACACTGAAGCTTTCTTT. The chain has TRBV2 and TRBJ1-1; 7 bases fit TRBD1. With V trimmed by 6 bases and J by 1 base, 5 bases remained unmatched. CDR1 SNHLY and CDR2 FYNNEI come from the germline V gene. The CDR3 covers 14 residues.

The CDR3 here is CAIKGGGAFNEQFF. As DNA, the CDR3 is TGTGCCATCAAGGGCGGGGGGGCGTTCAATGAGCAGTTCTTC. The chain couples TRBV10-3 to TRBJ2-1; TRBD2 aligns across 9 bases. The germline gives CDR1 ENHRY, CDR2 SYGVKD. The CDR3 is made up of 14 amino acids. Germline trimming cut 7 bases from V and 6 bases from J; bases unmatched to any gene: 7.

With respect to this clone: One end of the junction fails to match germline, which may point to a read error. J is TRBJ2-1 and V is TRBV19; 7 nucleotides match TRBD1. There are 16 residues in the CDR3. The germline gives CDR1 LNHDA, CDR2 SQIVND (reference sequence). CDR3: CASSIKGTDSNNEQFF. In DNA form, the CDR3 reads TGTGCCAGTAGTATTAAAGGGACAGACTCCAACAATGAGCAGTTCTTC.

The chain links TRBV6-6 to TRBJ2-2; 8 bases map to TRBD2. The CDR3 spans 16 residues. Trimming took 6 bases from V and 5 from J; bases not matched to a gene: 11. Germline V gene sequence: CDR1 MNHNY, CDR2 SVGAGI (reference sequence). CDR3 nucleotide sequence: TGTGCCAGCAGCCCCTTCCGGGGGGGGCAGACCGGGGAGCTGTTTTTT. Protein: CASSPFRGGQTGELFF.

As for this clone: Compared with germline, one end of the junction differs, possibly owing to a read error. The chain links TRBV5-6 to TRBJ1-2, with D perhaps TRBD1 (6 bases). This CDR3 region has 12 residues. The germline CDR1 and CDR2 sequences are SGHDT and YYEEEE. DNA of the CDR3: TGTGCCAGCAGCTTTCTTGACAGGCCCCTCTCCTTC. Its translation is CASSFLDRPLSF.

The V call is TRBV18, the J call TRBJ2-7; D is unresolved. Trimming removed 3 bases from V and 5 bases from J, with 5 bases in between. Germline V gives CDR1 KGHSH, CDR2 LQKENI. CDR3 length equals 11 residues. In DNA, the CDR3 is TGTGCCAGCTCACCGAGTAACGAGCAGTACTTC. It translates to CASSPSNEQYF. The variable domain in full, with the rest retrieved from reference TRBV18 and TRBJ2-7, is NAGVMQNPRHLVRRRGQEARLRCSPMKGHSHVYWYRQLPEEGLKFMVYLQKENIIDESGMPKERFSAEFPKEGPSILRIQQVVRGDSAAYFCASSPSNEQYFGPGTRLTVT.

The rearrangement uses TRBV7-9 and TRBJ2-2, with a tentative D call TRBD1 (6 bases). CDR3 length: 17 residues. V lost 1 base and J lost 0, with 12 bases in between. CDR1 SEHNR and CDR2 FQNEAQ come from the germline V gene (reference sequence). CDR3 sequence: CASSLGIQGSNTGELFF. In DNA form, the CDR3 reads TGTGCCAGCAGCTTAGGCATACAGGGTTCGAACACCGGGGAGCTGTTTTTT.

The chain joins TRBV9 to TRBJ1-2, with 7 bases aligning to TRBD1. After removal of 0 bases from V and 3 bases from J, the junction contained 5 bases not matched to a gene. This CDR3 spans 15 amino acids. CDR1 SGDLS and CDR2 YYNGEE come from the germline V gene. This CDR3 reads CASSVAEGADYGYTF. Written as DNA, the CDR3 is TGTGCCAGCAGCGTAGCGGAGGGGGCCGACTATGGCTACACCTTC. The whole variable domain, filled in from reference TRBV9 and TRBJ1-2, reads DSGVTQTPKHLITATGQRVTLRCSPRSGDLSVYWYQQSLDQGLQFLIQYYNGEERAKGNILERFSAQQFPDLHSELNLSSLELGDSALYFCASSVAEGADYGYTFGSGTRLTVV.

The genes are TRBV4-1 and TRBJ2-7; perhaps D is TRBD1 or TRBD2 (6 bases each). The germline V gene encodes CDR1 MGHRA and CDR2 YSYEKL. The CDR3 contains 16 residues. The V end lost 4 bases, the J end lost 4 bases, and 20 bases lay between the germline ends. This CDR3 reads CASSRNPGARLYEQYF. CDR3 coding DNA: TGCGCCAGCAGCCGGAACCCGGGGGCTCGGTTGTACGAGCAGTACTTC.

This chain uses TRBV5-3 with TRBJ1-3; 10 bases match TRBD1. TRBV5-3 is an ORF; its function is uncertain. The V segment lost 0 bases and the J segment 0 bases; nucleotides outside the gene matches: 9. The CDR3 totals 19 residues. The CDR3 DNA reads TGTGCCAGAAGCTTGGGCCCCGGGACAGGGGAAAGCTCTGGAAACACCATATATTTT. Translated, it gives CARSLGPGTGESSGNTIYF.

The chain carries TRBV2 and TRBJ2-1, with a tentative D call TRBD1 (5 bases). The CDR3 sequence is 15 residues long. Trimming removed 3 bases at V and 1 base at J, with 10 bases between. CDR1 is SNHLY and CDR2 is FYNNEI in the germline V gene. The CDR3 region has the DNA TGTGCCAGCAGTGATGCGGACATGTCCTACAATGAGCAGTTCTTC. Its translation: CASSDADMSYNEQFF. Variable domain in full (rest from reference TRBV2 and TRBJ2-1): EPEVTQTPSHQVTQMGQEVILRCVPISNHLYFYWYRQILGQKVEFLVSFYNNEISEKSEIFDDQFSVERPDGSNFTLKIRSTKLEDSAMYFCASSDADMSYNEQFFGPGTRLTVL.

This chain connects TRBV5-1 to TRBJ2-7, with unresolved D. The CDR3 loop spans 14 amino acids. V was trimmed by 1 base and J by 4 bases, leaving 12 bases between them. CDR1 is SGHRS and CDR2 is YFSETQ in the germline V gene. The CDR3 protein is CASSLQDPLYEQYF. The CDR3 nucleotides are TGCGCCAGCAGCTTGCAGGATCCCCTTTACGAGCAGTACTTC.

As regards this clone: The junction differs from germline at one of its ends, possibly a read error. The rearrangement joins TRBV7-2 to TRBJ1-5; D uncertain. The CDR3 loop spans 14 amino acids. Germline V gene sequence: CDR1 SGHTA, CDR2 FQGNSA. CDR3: CASSLASGDQLQHF. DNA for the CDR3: TGTGCCAGCAGCTTAGCTAGCGGGGATCAGCTCCAGCATTTT. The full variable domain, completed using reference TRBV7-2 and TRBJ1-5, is GAGVSQSPSNKVTEKGKDVELRCDPISGHTALYWYRQSLGQGLEFLIYFQGNSAPDKSGLPSDRFSAERTGGSVSTLTIQRTQQEDSAVYLCASSLASGDQLQHFGDGTRLSIL.